Listed below are T cell receptor beta chains from one sample, sequenced in a study of T cells in Graves' hyperthyroidism and ophthalmopathy. TCRdb fed the multiplex PCR reads into MiXCR, producing one record per CDR3 protein. The sample has 650,000 to 700,000 distinct CDR3 sequences, 17% seen once; the top ten hold around 15%. Sequencing used blood. The receptors were gathered from a man aged 50 to 60 with Graves' hyperthyroidism. CDR3s include the opening cysteine and the closing phenylalanine or tryptophan. A D gene is named only where the DNA matches it firmly. Not every row has a clone size; where given, it reads once, few, many or a size class.

j_call: TRBJ1-4
v_call: TRBV29-1
d_call: TRBD1
clone_size: few
cdr3_aa: CSVGDRGGEKLFF
cdr3_nt: TGCAGCGTTGGGGACAGGGGAGGTGAAAAACTGTTTTTT

j_call: TRBJ1-4
v_call: TRBV2
d_call: -
clone_size: many
cdr3_aa: CASSRLDEKLFF
cdr3_nt: TGTGCCAGCAGCCGACTCGATGAAAAACTGTTTTTT

j_call: TRBJ2-7
v_call: TRBV10-2
d_call: -
clone_size: few
cdr3_aa: CASSVVGFHEQYF
cdr3_nt: TGCGCCAGCAGTGTGGTAGGTTTCCACGAGCAGTACTTC

j_call: TRBJ2-5
v_call: TRBV2
d_call: TRBD2
clone_size: many
cdr3_aa: CASNLAGQETQYF
cdr3_nt: TGTGCCAGCAACCTAGCGGGACAAGAGACCCAGTACTTC

j_call: TRBJ2-2
v_call: TRBV9
d_call: TRBD2
clone_size: -
cdr3_aa: CASSVLAGADTGELFF
cdr3_nt: TGTGCCAGCAGCGTACTGGCGGGAGCGGACACCGGGGAGCTGTTTTTT

j_call: TRBJ2-1
v_call: TRBV20-1
d_call: TRBD2
clone_size: few
cdr3_aa: CSASPELAGVNEQFF
cdr3_nt: TGCAGTGCTAGCCCGGAACTAGCGGGAGTCAATGAGCAGTTCTTC

j_call: TRBJ2-5
v_call: TRBV20-1
d_call: -
clone_size: few
cdr3_aa: CSARVGKVGQYF
cdr3_nt: TGCAGTGCTAGAGTCGGGAAGGTCGGACAGTACTTC

j_call: TRBJ1-2
v_call: TRBV19
d_call: -
clone_size: -
cdr3_aa: CASSISRRDYGYTF
cdr3_nt: TGTGCCAGTAGTATTAGTCGCAGGGACTATGGCTACACCTTC

j_call: TRBJ2-1
v_call: TRBV11-2
d_call: TRBD2
clone_size: many
cdr3_aa: CASSLRSSGEYNEQFF
cdr3_nt: TGTGCCAGCAGCTTACGGTCTAGCGGGGAATACAATGAGCAGTTCTTC

j_call: TRBJ1-5
v_call: TRBV9
d_call: -
clone_size: many
cdr3_aa: CASSALDGEDGPQHF
cdr3_nt: TGTGCCAGCAGCGCCCTGGACGGAGAAGATGGGCCCCAGCATTTT

j_call: TRBJ2-7
v_call: TRBV12-3/TRBV12-4
d_call: -
clone_size: many
cdr3_aa: CASSPGPRYEQYF
cdr3_nt: TGTGCCAGCAGTCCCGGACCGCGCTACGAGCAGTACTTC

j_call: TRBJ2-7
v_call: TRBV27
d_call: -
clone_size: many
cdr3_aa: CASSRTAYYEQYF
cdr3_nt: TGTGCCAGCAGCCGGACGGCATACTACGAGCAGTACTTC

j_call: TRBJ1-4
v_call: TRBV9
d_call: -
clone_size: -
cdr3_aa: CASSGGAGENEKLFF
cdr3_nt: TGTGCCAGCAGCGGAGGGGCAGGGGAGAACGAAAAACTGTTTTTT

j_call: TRBJ2-7
v_call: TRBV20-1
d_call: -
clone_size: -
cdr3_aa: CSARDGVQWSYEQYF
cdr3_nt: TGCAGTGCTAGAGACGGCGTTCAGTGGTCCTACGAGCAGTACTTC

j_call: TRBJ2-7
v_call: TRBV29-1
d_call: TRBD1
clone_size: many
cdr3_aa: CSVGTGIYSYEQYF
cdr3_nt: TGCAGCGTGGGGACAGGGATCTACTCCTACGAGCAGTACTTC

j_call: TRBJ2-5
v_call: TRBV19
d_call: -
clone_size: -
cdr3_aa: CASSISGTYQETQYF
cdr3_nt: TGTGCCAGTAGTATTAGCGGTACCTACCAAGAGACCCAGTACTTC

j_call: TRBJ2-5
v_call: TRBV2
d_call: -
clone_size: few
cdr3_aa: CASSEALGRSETQYF
cdr3_nt: TGTGCCAGCAGTGAAGCGCTGGGCAGGTCAGAGACCCAGTACTTC

j_call: TRBJ2-1
v_call: TRBV19
d_call: TRBD1
clone_size: few
cdr3_aa: CASSALEAGQGGPEQFF
cdr3_nt: TGTGCCAGTAGCGCTCTGGAAGCGGGACAGGGGGGCCCTGAGCAGTTCTTC

j_call: TRBJ2-7
v_call: TRBV2
d_call: TRBD2
clone_size: few
cdr3_aa: CASSEGSGRWEQYF
cdr3_nt: TGTGCCAGCAGTGAAGGTAGCGGGAGGTGGGAGCAGTACTTC

j_call: TRBJ2-1
v_call: TRBV28
d_call: -
clone_size: many
cdr3_aa: CASSSTLGRANEQFF
cdr3_nt: TGTGCCAGCAGTTCGACCCTTGGACGGGCTAATGAGCAGTTCTTC

j_call: TRBJ2-5
v_call: TRBV2
d_call: -
clone_size: many
cdr3_aa: CASSDQGHQETQYF
cdr3_nt: TGTGCCAGCAGTGATCAGGGTCACCAAGAGACCCAGTACTTC

j_call: TRBJ1-4
v_call: TRBV6-1
d_call: -
clone_size: few
cdr3_aa: CASRATRNYNEKLFF
cdr3_nt: TGTGCCAGCAGAGCGACAAGGAATTATAATGAAAAACTGTTTTTT